This TCR beta chain comes out of a study of CD8+ T cells in alopecia areata. Germline V gene lookup returns CDR1 SGDLS and CDR2 YYNGEE. Trimming shortened V by 0 bases and J by 7 bases, and 11 bases separated the two germline ends. The CDR3 extends over 14 amino acids. This clone has only a few counts. Reverse transcription of extracted RNA yielded cDNA, which provided the sequencing template. Here immunoSEQ multiplex PCR was the method, and the copy in TCRdb shows in-frame clones only, minus some. The repertoire has approximately 200,000 clones, 40% to 55% of them found once; the top ten carry roughly 2.6%. Treatment of the sample: oral pan-JAK inhibitor, 5-10 mg twice daily.

This specimen was CD4+ T cells sorted from blood, taken around week 37, from a patient treated with tofacitinib. The rearrangement uses TRBV9 and TRBJ1-5; TRBD1 might be the D (5 bases). This receptor was obtained from a human donor with alopecia areata. CDR3 bases: TGTGCCAGCAGCGTAGGGGGGTTCCAACAGCCCCAGCATTTT. It encodes CASSVGGFQQPQHF.